These 16 T cell receptor beta chains were all obtained from the same sample, sequenced in a study of neurological immune-mediated disorders. This sample's time point: longitudinal time-point 2. TCRdb re-called the 5' RACE reads with MiXCR, one entry per CDR3 protein. The table has some 87,000 distinct CDR3 sequences, over 10% seen once. Input material: PBMCs. The receptors here all came from a female donor with HTLV-1-associated myelopathy (HAM/TSP).

This clonotype was counted at least ten times. The V call is TRBV7-9, the J call TRBJ2-7; D uncertain. There are 12 residues in the CDR3. Germline-derived CDR1 and CDR2 are SEHNR and FQNEAQ (reference sequence). V was clipped by 3 bases and J by 4 bases, with 7 bases between them. This CDR3 reads CASSLSIYEQYF. CDR3 bases: TGTGCCAGCAGCTTGAGTATATACGAGCAGTACTTC.

This clonotype was detected ten times or more. The chain uses TRBV24-1 and TRBJ2-1, with TRBD1 matching 7 bases. J lost 5 bases, V lost 11 bases, and 5 bases had no gene match. Germline values: CDR1 KGHDR, CDR2 SFDVKD. The CDR3 has 12 amino acids. CDR3 region: CAIQGEHNEQFF. The CDR3 DNA reads TGTGCCATCCAGGGGGAGCACAATGAGCAGTTCTTC.

This clonotype was seen at least ten times. This chain connects TRBV9 to TRBJ1-1; no clear D gene. The V and J ends lost 4 bases and 5 bases respectively, with 18 bases between them. This CDR3 is built from 15 residues. The germline V gene encodes CDR1 SGDLS and CDR2 YYNGEE. The chain's CDR3 is CASSLGWSLETEAFF. In nucleotides, the CDR3 is TGTGCCAGCAGCCTTGGGTGGTCTTTGGAGACTGAAGCTTTCTTT.

The chain uses TRBV6-6 and TRBJ1-2; the D gene is possibly TRBD1 (6 bases). The CDR3 covers 13 residues. With 9 bases removed from V and 1 base from J, the gap between germline ends came to 12 bases. Germline loops: CDR1 MNHNY, CDR2 SVGAGI (reference sequence). The CDR3 spells CASSRDNNYGYTF. The CDR3 coding sequence is TGTGCCAGTAGCCGGGACAATAACTATGGCTACACCTTC.

This clonotype was observed many times. This chain joins TRBV20-1 and TRBJ1-2, with no clear D. Trimming pared 3 bases from V and 1 base from J, leaving 15 bases between. The V gene's germline CDR1 is DFQATT and CDR2 SNEGSKA (reference sequence). CDR3 length: 15 amino acids. The CDR3 reads CSARRNLQHNYGYTF. The CDR3, as DNA: TGCAGTGCTAGGAGAAACCTTCAGCATAACTATGGCTACACCTTC.

This clonotype has a count of ten or more. The V and J genes are TRBV27 and TRBJ2-5; possible D gene TRBD2, 6 bases. CDR1 is MNHEY, CDR2 SMNVEV, per germline (reference sequence). The CDR3 is made up of 14 amino acids. V was shortened by 2 bases and J by 7 bases, with 14 bases between the two germline ends. CDR3 protein: CASSLAGTPGTQYF. CDR3 coding DNA: TGTGCCAGCAGTTTAGCCGGGACTCCTGGGACCCAGTACTTC.

The CDR3 bases are TGTGCCAGCAGCGGAACGGGACTAGCTGAAGAGACCCAGTACTTC. Its protein is CASSGTGLAEETQYF. The chain recombines TRBV5-5 with TRBJ2-5, with 9 positions matching TRBD2. V lost 4 bases to trimming and J lost 3 bases; unmatched junction nucleotides: 7. The CDR3 is 15 amino acids. Germline CDR1 SGHKS, CDR2 YYEKEE (reference sequence).

At least ten counts were recorded for this clonotype. The rearrangement links TRBV5-1 to TRBJ2-2, with D hard to call. Per germline, CDR1 SGHRS and CDR2 YFSETQ. Trimming shortened V by 0 bases and J by 4 bases, and 7 bases separated the two germline ends. CDR3 size: 14 residues. The CDR3 reads CASSLGQTTGELFF. In DNA form, the CDR3 reads TGCGCCAGCAGCTTGGGTCAGACCACCGGGGAGCTGTTTTTT.

This clonotype has a count of ten or more. The chain combines TRBV6-2 or TRBV6-3 with TRBJ1-2; D uncertain. This CDR3 contains 16 residues. Trimming cost V 4 bases and J 5 bases, with 20 bases left between them. The germline CDR1 and CDR2 sequences are MNHEY and SVGEGT. The CDR3 region is CASSSWGSSLWYGYTF. DNA for the CDR3: TGTGCCAGCAGTTCATGGGGTTCCTCCCTATGGTATGGCTACACCTTC.

This clonotype has ten or more counts. V and J are TRBV4-1 and TRBJ2-3; TRBD2 matches 7 bases. The ends lost 4 bases at V and 4 bases at J; junction bases unmatched: 11. The CDR3 spans 16 residues. The germline CDR1 and CDR2 sequences are MGHRA and YSYEKL. CDR3 region: CASSPAEGRGADTQYF. The DNA for the CDR3 is TGCGCCAGCAGCCCCGCCGAGGGACGGGGGGCAGATACGCAGTATTTT.

This clonotype has ten or more counts. The rearrangement joins TRBV4-2 to TRBJ2-1, with 9 bases lining up with TRBD2. The V gene end was trimmed by 0 bases and the J gene end by 15 bases; junction bases not matched to a gene: 18. This CDR3 contains 17 residues. Germline V gene lookup returns CDR1 LGHNA and CDR2 YNFKEQ. CDR3 bases: TGTGCCAGCAGCCAAGATTCCAGGGGGTCGGCGGGGGGGCGGGTGTTCTTC. It codes for CASSQDSRGSAGGRVFF.

Notes on this clonotype: This may arise from a read error, as a much more abundant clone is one base away. The V and J genes are TRBV7-6 and TRBJ2-3; 7 bases fit TRBD2. The CDR3 length is 15 residues. CDR1 and CDR2 from the germline V gene are SGHVS and FNYEAQ. J was trimmed by 0 bases and V by 7 bases; bases with no gene match: 7. In nucleotides, the CDR3 is TGTGCCAGCAACCGGTGGGAGGGGAGCACAGATACGCAGTATTTT. Its translation is CASNRWEGSTDTQYF.

This clonotype came up many times. CDR3 sequence: CASRLVGDEQYF. The DNA of the CDR3 is TGTGCCAGCAGGTTGGTGGGGGACGAGCAGTACTTC. This chain joins TRBV2 and TRBJ2-7; possibly TRBD1 or TRBD2 for D (5 bases each). Between the trimmed V and J ends, which lost 6 bases and 5 bases, there was a span of 11 bases. This CDR3 comprises 12 residues. Germline CDR1 is SNHLY and CDR2 is FYNNEI.

This clonotype came up many times. V is TRBV20-1 and J is TRBJ1-1; 7 nucleotides align to TRBD1. This CDR3 comprises 13 residues. Germline V gene sequence: CDR1 DFQATT, CDR2 SNEGSKA (reference sequence). J gave up 5 bases and V 6 bases, and 9 bases lay outside the gene matches. Here the CDR3 reads CSATSGGNTEAFF. The CDR3 bases are TGCAGTGCAACCTCAGGGGGGAATACTGAAGCTTTCTTT.

This clonotype was detected ten times or more. The chain has TRBV12-3 or TRBV12-4 and TRBJ1-5; D is uncertain. The CDR3 totals 13 residues. The V end lost 6 bases, the J end lost 4 bases, and 10 bases lay between the germline ends. CDR3 region: CASSRQGNQPQHF. The CDR3 DNA reads as TGTGCCAGCAGCCGACAAGGAAATCAGCCCCAGCATTTT.

This clonotype was counted many times. This chain uses TRBV20-1 with TRBJ2-1, with TRBD2 identical over 8 bases. Per the germline V gene, CDR1 is DFQATT and CDR2 is SNEGSKA (reference sequence). The V gene end was trimmed by 6 bases and the J gene end by 7 bases; junction bases not matched to a gene: 11. CDR3 length: 14 amino acids. Here the CDR3 reads CSAQGLAGFNEQFF. The CDR3 DNA follows: TGCAGTGCGCAGGGGCTAGCGGGTTTTAATGAGCAGTTCTTC.